The clone carrying this T cell receptor (beta chain) has only a few counts. This sample is drawn from a study of identical twins. Each donor was a healthy Caucasian. V lost 5 bases and J 2 bases, leaving 16 bases between the germline ends. CDR1 is SEHNR, CDR2 FQNEAQ, per germline (reference sequence). The CDR3 extends over 16 amino acids. TCRdb redid the calling of the 5' RACE reads with MiXCR, one entry per CDR3 protein. The sample contains fewer than 900,000 distinct CDR3 sequences, around a sixth of which appear only once. These same data were also listed under a study on T cells expressing NK-cell markers. As that study records: One of the eight sequenced donors was seronegative, whereas the other seven were HCMV-seropositive. About 1.0-8% of CD8+ T cells in roughly six donors belonged to dominant NKG2C+ clonotypes.

Input material: PBMCs. The clonotype was recovered from a woman under 30 in good health. The rearrangement joins TRBV7-9 to TRBJ2-4, with D possibly TRBD1 on 7 matching bases. The CDR3 loop reads CASSGGGVESKNIQYF. CDR3 coding DNA: TGTGCCAGCAGCGGAGGGGGCGTCGAATCCAAAAACATTCAGTACTTC. Using reference TRBV7-9 and TRBJ2-4 for the parts outside the CDR3, the full variable domain is DTGVSQNPRHKITKRGQNVTFRCDPISEHNRLYWYRQTLGQGPEFLTYFQNEAQLEKSRLLSDRFSAERPKGSFSTLEIQRTEQGDSAMYLCASSGGGVESKNIQYFGAGTRLSVL.